The 18 T cell receptor beta chains in this list originate from one sample, sequenced in a study of CD8 T cells in ankylosing spondylitis. TCRdb re-called the 5' RACE reads through MiXCR, storing one row per CDR3 protein. The sample contains over 600,000 distinct CDR3 sequences, over 15% of which appear only once. Findings and limits, study-wide: Ankylosing spondylitis blood appeared to be characterized by a TCR beta motif of several highly homologous variants.

The antigens of these receptors remain unknown. Sequencing was done on a sample of blood, either unsorted or a sorted T cell fraction (not recorded which). The receptors originated from a male donor with ankylosing spondylitis.

The rearrangement uses TRBV11-2 and TRBJ2-4; D is unclear. The V and J ends lost 1 base and 6 bases respectively, with 7 bases between them. The length of the CDR3 is 13 residues. Germline V gives CDR1 SGHAT, CDR2 FQNNGV. Here the CDR3 DNA reads TGTGCCAGCAGCTTAGCCCCTGTAAACATTCAGTACTTC. Translated, it gives CASSLAPVNIQYF.

This clonotype was seen repeatedly, ten times or more. The chain is built from TRBV29-1 and TRBJ2-1; maybe TRBD2 (6 bases). Trimming took 1 base from V and 4 from J, leaving 11 bases between them. The CDR3 totals 14 residues. Germline CDR1 reads SQVTM; CDR2 reads ANQGSEA. CDR3 region: CSVEGRDWYNEQFF. CDR3 sequence (DNA): TGCAGCGTTGAAGGCCGGGACTGGTACAATGAGCAGTTCTTC.

This clonotype showed up many times. V usage is TRBV5-1 and J usage is TRBJ2-5; D is tentatively TRBD1 or TRBD2 (5 bases each). The CDR3 totals 13 residues. The germline gives CDR1 SGHRS, CDR2 YFSETQ. The germline V and J ends were trimmed by 0 bases and 5 bases, with 8 bases remaining between them. The CDR3 nucleotides read TGCGCCAGCAGCTTGGTGGGGGACGAGACCCAGTACTTC. Translation: CASSLVGDETQYF.

The genes are TRBV6-5 and TRBJ2-1, with unresolved D. In germline, CDR1 is MNHEY, CDR2 SVGAGI. The CDR3 length is 15 residues. V lost 2 bases to trimming and J lost 2 bases, with 10 bases between them. CDR3 region: CASSYDGVTYNEQFF. CDR3 bases: TGTGCCAGCAGTTACGACGGTGTGACCTACAATGAGCAGTTCTTC.

This clonotype was counted only a few times. This chain joins TRBV4-1 and TRBJ2-2; D is possibly TRBD2 (7 bases). Between the trimmed V and J ends, which lost 11 bases and 1 base, there was a span of 20 bases. The CDR3 consists of 16 residues. Germline CDR1 MGHRA, CDR2 YSYEKL. The CDR3 reads CAVGGASGKNTGELFF. The CDR3 nucleotides are TGCGCCGTTGGGGGGGCGTCGGGCAAGAACACCGGGGAGCTGTTTTTT.

In its sample, this clonotype was seen many times. This chain links TRBV3-1 with TRBJ1-2; possible D gene TRBD1, 5 bases. Trimming left V 5 bases short and J 4 bases short, with 17 bases between. The CDR3 is 15 amino acids. Germline CDR1 reads LGHDT; CDR2 reads YNNKEL (reference sequence). The CDR3 here is CASSKHDSSVYGYTF. CDR3 DNA: TGTGCCAGCAGCAAGCATGACAGCTCAGTCTATGGCTACACCTTC. The whole variable domain, filled in from reference TRBV3-1 and TRBJ1-2, reads DTAVSQTPKYLVTQMGNDKSIKCEQNLGHDTMYWYKQDSKKFLKIMFSYNNKELIINETVPNRFSPKSPDKAHLNLHINSLELGDSAVYFCASSKHDSSVYGYTFGSGTRLTVV.

This clonotype has just a few counts. V and J are TRBV20-1 and TRBJ2-1, with D perhaps TRBD2 (6 bases). Per the germline V gene, CDR1 is DFQATT and CDR2 is SNEGSKA (reference sequence). This CDR3 contains 12 residues. The V end was cut by 5 bases, the J end by 7 bases, with 12 bases between. The CDR3: CSAQRELNEQFF. The CDR3, as DNA: TGCAGTGCTCAACGGGAGTTGAATGAGCAGTTCTTC.

The J gene is TRBJ2-1, the V gene TRBV4-1; a possible D gene is TRBD2 (6 bases). V was shortened by 7 bases and J by 9 bases, with 22 bases between the two germline ends. This CDR3 region has 15 residues. Germline CDR1 reads MGHRA; CDR2 reads YSYEKL. CDR3: CASTQGGLEFGEQFF. The CDR3 nucleotides are TGCGCCAGCACCCAGGGAGGTTTGGAATTTGGTGAGCAGTTCTTC.

The gene calls are TRBV5-5 and TRBJ2-2; D gene ambiguous. This CDR3 spans 14 amino acids. Between the trimmed V and J ends, which lost 6 bases and 4 bases, there was a span of 13 bases. Per germline, CDR1 SGHKS and CDR2 YYEKEE (reference sequence). Here the CDR3 DNA reads TGTGCCAGCACCCGGACCCTGGGCACCGGGGAGCTGTTTTTT. As protein: CASTRTLGTGELFF.

This chain uses TRBV6-2 or TRBV6-3 with TRBJ2-1; the match to TRBD2 covers 10 bases. Germline assignment: CDR1 MNHEY and CDR2 SVGEGT. CDR3 length: 21 amino acids. With 7 bases clipped from V and 4 bases from J, the junction kept 25 bases outside the gene matches. The CDR3 spells CASTLLPVGLAGAYVYNEQFF. Here the CDR3 DNA reads TGTGCCAGCACCTTGTTGCCCGTCGGGCTAGCGGGAGCCTACGTATACAATGAGCAGTTCTTC.

V and J are TRBV4-1 and TRBJ1-6; 12 nucleotides line up with TRBD1. V shed 2 bases, J shed 5 bases, and the junction held 4 bases outside the gene matches. The CDR3 loop spans 17 amino acids. CDR1 and CDR2 (germline): MGHRA, YSYEKL. The CDR3 sequence: CASSQPGQGAHNSPLHF. The CDR3 bases are TGCGCCAGCAGCCAACCGGGACAGGGGGCTCATAATTCACCCCTCCACTTT.

V gene TRBV4-3 combines with J gene TRBJ1-5; possible D gene TRBD1, 5 bases. Germline V gives CDR1 LGHNA, CDR2 YSLEER. The CDR3 contains 13 residues. V was shortened by 2 bases and J by 7 bases, with 9 bases between the two germline ends. CDR3: CASSQMEGQPQHF. CDR3 bases: TGCGCCAGCAGCCAAATGGAGGGGCAGCCCCAGCATTTT.

The chain joins TRBV9 to TRBJ2-3, with 8 nucleotides matching TRBD2. V trimming: 6 bases; J trimming: 4 bases; junction bases outside the gene matches: 7. Germline V gene lookup returns CDR1 SGDLS and CDR2 YYNGEE. CDR3 length equals 14 residues. CDR3 in DNA: TGTGCCAGCACCCTCGGGACTAGTCCAGATACGCAGTATTTT. This encodes CASTLGTSPDTQYF.

This chain connects TRBV20-1 to TRBJ1-2; D is undetermined. V lost 5 bases and J 7 bases, leaving 14 bases between the germline ends. The length of the CDR3 is 12 residues. The V gene's germline CDR1 is DFQATT and CDR2 SNEGSKA (reference sequence). The CDR3 DNA is TGCAGTGCTGTCCCCGGGTTGGGTGGCTACACCTTC. This encodes CSAVPGLGGYTF.

This clonotype was detected a few times. The rearrangement joins TRBV29-1 to TRBJ1-3, with a possible D match to TRBD1 (5 bases). The germline V gene encodes CDR1 SQVTM and CDR2 ANQGSEA. V was pared by 7 bases and J by 0 bases, with 13 bases between. CDR3 length: 14 amino acids. The DNA for the CDR3 is TGCAGCGCGTTACAGGTTAACTCTGGAAACACCATATATTTT. The encoded protein is CSALQVNSGNTIYF.

The chain carries TRBV2 and TRBJ1-1; D uncertain. Germline V gene sequence: CDR1 SNHLY, CDR2 FYNNEI. The CDR3 spans 13 residues. V dropped 2 bases and J dropped 4 bases, with 8 bases sitting between them. The CDR3 sequence: CASSEWDGTEAFF. The DNA of the CDR3 is TGTGCCAGCAGTGAATGGGATGGCACTGAAGCTTTCTTT. Using reference TRBV2 and TRBJ1-1 for the parts outside the CDR3, the full variable domain is EPEVTQTPSHQVTQMGQEVILRCVPISNHLYFYWYRQILGQKVEFLVSFYNNEISEKSEIFDDQFSVERPDGSNFTLKIRSTKLEDSAMYFCASSEWDGTEAFFGQGTRLTVV.

This clonotype was picked up a small number of times. The V and J genes are TRBV5-1 and TRBJ2-1; D may be TRBD1 (5 bases). Germline V gene sequence: CDR1 SGHRS, CDR2 YFSETQ. The CDR3 runs to 14 residues. V lost 2 bases and J 6 bases, leaving 12 bases between the germline ends. The chain's CDR3 is CASSFLPQGNEQFF. The CDR3 DNA reads as TGCGCCAGCAGCTTCTTACCCCAGGGCAATGAGCAGTTCTTC.

The rearrangement links TRBV20-1 to TRBJ1-5, with 7 nucleotides matching TRBD1. CDR3 length: 14 residues. V lost 1 base and J lost 5; bases outside the gene matches: 5. Germline lookup yields CDR1 DFQATT and CDR2 SNEGSKA (reference sequence). DNA for the CDR3: TGCAGTGCTAGAGGCGGGGACAGCTATCAGCCCCAGCATTTT. Translated, it gives CSARGGDSYQPQHF.